This passage covers 17 T cell receptor beta chains from one sample sequenced in a study of blood T cell repertoires in COVID-19. TCRdb's table, derived via immunoSEQ multiplex PCR, lists solely in-frame clones and lacks some. The sample carries 72,000 or so clones, 85% to 90% recorded once. Input material: peripheral blood. These receptors all stem from a woman older than 75 with active or convalescent COVID-19.

The rearrangement uses TRBV12-3 or TRBV12-4 and TRBJ2-7, with 7 bases fitting TRBD1. The CDR3 sequence is 12 residues long. With V trimmed by 7 bases and J by 8 bases, 8 bases remained unmatched. Written as DNA, the CDR3 is TGTGCCAGCACCACAGGGGTAGTCAAGCAGTACTTC. It specifies CASTTGVVKQYF.

The chain combines TRBV3-1 (or the pseudogene TRBV3-2) with TRBJ2-7; D is possibly TRBD2 (5 bases). The CDR3 contains 12 residues. Germline lookup yields CDR1 LGHDT and CDR2 YNNKEL (reference sequence). Deletions cut 2 bases from V and 3 bases from J, with 5 bases between. The CDR3, as DNA: TGTGCCAGCAGCCAACGGGGCTACGAGCAGTACTTC. Translated, it gives CASSQRGYEQYF.

The chain has TRBV18 and TRBJ2-7; 9 nucleotides line up with TRBD1. V lost 6 bases to trimming and J lost 2 bases; unmatched junction nucleotides: 5. This CDR3 contains 14 residues. Germline CDR1 KGHSH, CDR2 LQKENI. The CDR3, as DNA: TGTGCCAGCTCTCTCCGGGACAGGGCCTACGAGCAGTACTTC. This gives the protein CASSLRDRAYEQYF.

This rearrangement joins TRBV4-3 to TRBJ2-2; D not certain. CDR1 is LGHNA, CDR2 YSLEER, per germline. Trimming cost V 2 bases and J 0 bases, with 10 bases left between them. The CDR3 is made up of 16 amino acids. CDR3 amino acids: CASSQRRLTNTGELFF. In DNA, the CDR3 is TGCGCCAGCAGCCAAAGGCGACTCACGAACACCGGGGAGCTGTTTTTT.

The chain has TRBV6-5 and TRBJ2-1; no clear D gene. There are 12 residues in the CDR3. V was clipped by 3 bases and J by 8 bases, with 8 bases between them. Germline V gene lookup returns CDR1 MNHEY and CDR2 SVGAGI. The CDR3 DNA is TGTGCCAGCAGTTATGGCGGCGATGAGCAGTTCTTC. It yields the protein CASSYGGDEQFF.

V is TRBV5-8 and J is TRBJ1-4; TRBD1 is a possible D gene (6 bases). Germline values: CDR1 SGHTS, CDR2 YDEGEE. V was cut by 2 bases and J by 3 bases, with 8 bases left in between. The CDR3 spans 14 residues. Written as DNA, the CDR3 is TGTGCCAGCAGCTTCGGACAGCCTAATGAAAAACTGTTTTTT. This codes for CASSFGQPNEKLFF.

The gene calls are TRBV11-2 and TRBJ1-1; 7 positions agree with TRBD1. The CDR3 consists of 12 residues. V lost 5 bases to trimming and J lost 6 bases; unmatched junction nucleotides: 3. CDR1 and CDR2 from the germline V gene are SGHAT and FQNNGV. CDR3: CASSPTGAEAFF. DNA for the CDR3: TGTGCCAGCAGCCCAACAGGGGCTGAAGCTTTCTTT.

V and J are TRBV7-6 and TRBJ1-1; a weak D match, TRBD1 (6 bases). There are 15 residues in the CDR3. CDR1 is SGHVS and CDR2 is FNYEAQ in the germline V gene. Trimming cost V 3 bases and J 3 bases, with 14 bases left between them. CDR3 DNA: TGTGCCAGCAGCTTCTCGTCCGGGGGGCACACTGAAGCTTTCTTT. Amino acids: CASSFSSGGHTEAFF.

This chain uses TRBV7-9 with TRBJ2-2; the D gene is possibly TRBD2 (5 bases). V was clipped by 1 base and J by 7 bases, with 16 bases between them. The germline V gene has CDR1 SEHNR and CDR2 FQNEAQ (reference sequence). The CDR3 covers 16 residues. This CDR3 is CASSLEGLAFVGELFF. CDR3 bases: TGTGCCAGCAGCTTAGAAGGGCTAGCTTTTGTCGGGGAGCTGTTTTTT.

This chain connects TRBV19 to TRBJ2-1; perhaps TRBD1 as D (6 bases). The CDR3 is 13 residues long. The germline CDR1 and CDR2 sequences are LNHDA and SQIVND (reference sequence). Trimming left V 6 bases short and J 4 bases short, with 10 bases between. CDR3 residues: CASSRTGYNEQFF. The DNA for the CDR3 is TGTGCCAGTAGCAGAACAGGGTACAATGAGCAGTTCTTC. The whole variable domain, filled in from reference TRBV19 and TRBJ2-1, reads DGGITQSPKYLFRKEGQNVTLSCEQNLNHDAMYWYRQDPGQGLRLIYYSQIVNDFQKGDIAEGYSVSREKKESFPLTVTSAQKNPTAFYLCASSRTGYNEQFFGPGTRLTVL.

The rearrangement joins TRBV6-5 to TRBJ1-2; unclear D gene. Between the trimmed V and J ends, which lost 8 bases and 7 bases, there was a span of 8 bases. Germline V lookup: CDR1 MNHEY, CDR2 SVGAGI. This CDR3 region has 10 residues. The CDR3 DNA reads TGTGCCAGCGTTGCGGCTGGCTACACCTTC. Protein product: CASVAAGYTF.

The chain couples TRBV6-5 to TRBJ2-3; D might be TRBD1 (6 bases). The V end lost 2 bases, the J end lost 5 bases, and 11 bases lay between the germline ends. Germline V CDR1 and CDR2: MNHEY, SVGAGI. The CDR3 runs 14 residues. CDR3 sequence: CASSYGGLGDTQYF. For the CDR3, the DNA is TGTGCCAGCAGTTACGGGGGCCTGGGAGATACGCAGTATTTT.

The genes are TRBV7-2 and TRBJ1-5; weak D call: TRBD1 (6 bases). Trimming took 5 bases from V and 0 from J, leaving 8 bases between them. The germline CDR1 and CDR2 sequences are SGHTA and FQGNSA. The CDR3 totals 14 residues. CDR3 coding DNA: TGTGCCAGCAGCCTACAGGGTAGCAATCAGCCCCAGCATTTT. Its translation: CASSLQGSNQPQHF.

The rearrangement links TRBV28 to TRBJ2-5; 11 bases fit TRBD1. Losses at the gene ends were 5 bases for V and 5 bases for J; bases not matched to a gene: 4. CDR3 length: 14 residues. Germline V gene sequence: CDR1 MDHEN, CDR2 SYDVKM. CDR3 residues: CASSRTGGSETQYF. The CDR3 coding sequence is TGTGCCAGCAGTCGGACAGGGGGCTCGGAGACCCAGTACTTC.

This chain uses TRBV3-1 (or the pseudogene TRBV3-2) with TRBJ1-6; 9 positions match TRBD1. The V and J ends lost 5 bases and 7 bases, in that order; junction bases with no gene match: 3. CDR1 and CDR2 (germline): LGHDT, YNNKEL (reference sequence). The CDR3 contains 14 residues. The CDR3, as DNA: TGTGCCAGCAGCGCAACAGGGGGCAATTCACCCCTCCACTTT. Translation: CASSATGGNSPLHF.

This chain links TRBV10-3 with TRBJ1-2, with unresolved D. The ends were cut back, 0 bases at V and 6 bases at J, with 8 bases in the middle. This CDR3 is 13 amino acids long. CDR1 and CDR2 (germline): ENHRY, SYGVKD. The CDR3 region is CAISESEGHGYTF. CDR3 bases: TGTGCCATCAGTGAGTCCGAGGGCCATGGCTACACCTTC.

This chain connects TRBV15 to TRBJ2-3; D uncertain. This CDR3 comprises 15 residues. Germline V gives CDR1 LNHNV, CDR2 YYDKDF (reference sequence). The germline V and J ends were trimmed by 0 bases and 6 bases, with 13 bases remaining between them. The CDR3 reads CATSRDRVAEDTQYF. The CDR3 DNA reads TGTGCCACCAGCAGAGACCGCGTCGCCGAGGATACGCAGTATTTT.